Sequencing of this T cell receptor beta chain was carried out in a study of cytomegalovirus exposure and HLA in healthy donors listed by TCRdb under 2017. About the study as a whole: In an earlier analysis of some 610 of the donors, under 300 Gb of sequence data and some 100 million unique TCR beta sequences from about 179 million T cells were reported. An early release that covered about 600 HLA-typed donors contained approximately 300 gigabases of sequencing data and roughly 84 million unique TCR sequences. Of the approximately 370 genotyped donors, approximately 81% were placed in the genetic ancestry cluster associated with self-reported Caucasian donors. The study aimed to test whether signatures of past pathogen exposure could be identified by cataloging public T cell receptors. The study profiled the T cell repertoires of hundreds of subjects by immunosequencing and related them to cytomegalovirus serostatus. A separate validation cohort of over 95 different subjects was used in addition to the approximately 670-subject first cohort. The study combined high-throughput TCR immunosequencing, statistical association of individual TCRs with disease status, and machine learning to predict cytomegalovirus infection status. A later analysis re-analyzed previously published TCR beta repertoires from about 600 donors and added high-resolution HLA genotyping to study TCR occurrence patterns. The later analysis used no new phenotypic data to find candidate immune exposures, relying instead on TCR beta sequences and their occurrence across donors. In an earlier analysis of roughly 580 of the donors, high-throughput TCR beta sequencing was used to judge whether each TCR beta V gene segment behaved as functional or pseudogenic. Donor age, sex, ethnicity and CMV serostatus were compiled alongside the repertoire data. In a later genetic analysis, genome-wide SNP genotypes for about 65% of the roughly 700 donors were used, and that subset was treated as a discovery cohort. Every discovery cohort repertoire had been produced on one sequencing platform. HLA typing covered class I and class II loci at four-digit resolution. The number of typed donors differed by locus: about 620-640 for A, B, C, DRB1 and DQB1; about 520 for DQA1; some 610 for DPA1; and 450 to 480 for DPB1. Because of strong linkage in the cohort, a handful of DR-DQ haplotypes were treated as single units for association and clustering. Across some 400 genotyped donors of the cohort, an average of roughly 200,000 unique TCR beta nucleotide sequences per donor were sequenced, and 15% to 20% of those sequences were non-productive. Results the study describes overall, beyond this receptor: Most TCR sequences were seen in very few donors, while some public TCRs were found in many individuals. In a later analysis, several top co-occurrence clusters were reported to appear linked to parvovirus B19, influenza, CMV and Epstein-Barr virus. According to a later analysis, most CMV-associated TCR beta chains appeared to be HLA-restricted, and the HLA associations seemed to be driven largely by CMV exposure. In both the original and validation cohorts, the classifier was reported to diagnose cytomegalovirus status with high specificity and sensitivity. At a false discovery rate of 0.05, a later analysis linked 15,000 to 20,000 TCR beta sequences to specific HLA alleles. When HLA alleles, especially DR and DQ, strongly co-occurred, attributing TCR associations to individual alleles was difficult. A few of the identified cytomegalovirus-associated TCR beta chains were confirmed in vitro to be specific for cytomegalovirus antigens. This cohort had only TCR beta chains sequenced, and the lack of alpha or paired-chain data limited which features could be detected. In the study, about 150 TCR beta chains were listed as associated with cytomegalovirus. A later analysis found that TCR association rates varied across HLA loci, with DRB1 alleles showing the most associated TCRs and HLA-C alleles the fewest. Compared with the roughly 720-donor mean, donors in an Asian-associated ancestry cluster had fewer N-insertions in productive TCRs, according to a later genetic analysis. It was suggested by the authors that the approach could potentially be generalized to other disease states and immunological phenotypes. In a later analysis, HLA-associated TCR beta chains showed more clonal expansion and lower generation probabilities than non-associated chains that were equally common. The presence/absence analyses assumed that sequencing depth was roughly uniform across donors, and that assumption may not be true. HLA typing was unavailable for some donors at each locus, so association tests used only the typed subset. Correlated functional status among segregating V segments might be attributable to linkage disequilibrium, but an unknown experimental factor could not be ruled out. Some 16 rarely observed V segments, including chromosome 9 orphons, were excluded from the earlier analysis of approximately 500 of the donors because counts were too low. Immune exposure information for the cohort was limited to CMV serostatus. A cluster of highly shared sequence variants was judged likely to represent a technical artifact of the sequencing pipeline. Some IMGT-functional V segments, including TRBV6-2 and TRBV6-3, could not be distinguished by the 87-base-pair reads and were therefore excluded. A later genetic analysis associated a missense DCLRE1C variant with V-gene and J-gene trimming of TCR beta chains, and an independent cohort replicated the association. A further reported finding was that TCR beta sequences accurately predicted the HLA-A and HLA-B alleles for most subjects in the first cohort. In an earlier analysis of 587 of the donors, most TCR beta V segments appeared in productive rearrangements about 90% or about 30% of the time, broadly matching IMGT annotations.

In total, more than 500 healthy bone marrow donors made up the cohort. At the time of sampling, all cohort members were nominally healthy, though unrecorded immune exposures were likely present. The donor tested CMV seropositive, placing the donor among the 289 seropositive members of the cohort. A peripheral blood sample was collected from each donor, and TCR beta sequencing was performed on peripheral blood mononuclear cells. The Qiagen DNeasy Blood Extraction Kit was used to extract genomic DNA from the blood cell samples. The CDR3 sequence holds 15 residues, the cysteine and phenylalanine included. CDR3 DNA only is kept here, 45 bases in frame from base 1. Via the germline V gene, CDR1 is SGHRS and CDR2 YFSETQ. Trimming at the junction amounts to 0 bases on V and 3 bases on J, and the germline ends lie 11 bases apart. The protocol used for the library was the immunoSEQ multiplex PCR assay. For the multiplex PCR, a mixture combining 60 forward primers for TCR Vbeta segments and 13 reverse primers for TCR Jbeta segments was used. The CDR3 region of rearranged TCR beta genes was amplified from genomic DNA by a multiplex PCR assay. On the Illumina HiSeq System, the amplified TCR beta libraries were sequenced as 87-base-pair reads. As for the original processing: Across the 700 or so repertoires, a later analysis counted 78 million or so unique TCR beta chains, some 11 million of which were shared by at least two donors. A nearest-neighbor algorithm error-corrected the raw reads and collapsed the reads into unique sequences, merging closely related sequences to remove PCR and sequencing errors. Alignment of CDR3 sequences to IMGT reference sequences was used to assign V, D and J gene segments. For a sequence to be retained, a match of at least six nucleotides was required to both a V gene segment and a J gene segment. A rearrangement counted as productive if the CDR3 had no stop codons and remained in frame with V and J, and every other rearrangement counted as non-productive. CDR3 was defined according to IMGT convention as the region running from the second conserved V-encoded cysteine to the conserved J-encoded phenylalanine. The earlier analysis of about 620 of the donors excluded sequences that lacked an unambiguous match to a single V gene segment. In an earlier analysis of 587 of the donors, V segments were called functional above 56.7% productive rearrangements and were called segregating when the between-donor standard deviation exceeded 5%. A statistical classification framework was developed to diagnose cytomegalovirus status using the catalog of TCR beta chain sequences. In a later analysis, V and J genes were assigned by comparing TCR nucleotide sequences against IMGT/GENE-DB human TR gene sequences. The TCRdist pipeline was used in a later analysis to assign CDR3 sequences and most-parsimonious VDJ recombination scenarios. In a later analysis, every TCR beta chain was defined by the combination of its CDR3 amino acid sequence and its V-gene family, and reads without a unique V-gene family were dropped. In a later analysis, 450 to 600 highly shared, low-generation-probability nucleotide sequences were removed to address suspected cross-contamination and a sequencing artifact. In a later analysis, a clonal expansion index was calculated for each public chain from normalized within-repertoire ranks of inferred template counts. In a later analysis, generation probabilities were computed using a VDJ recombination model fitted to out-of-frame rearrangements, and the results were checked against IGoR. In a later analysis, TCR-TCR, TCR-HLA and TCR-CMV co-occurrence was scored with hypergeometric tests, and a repertoire-size bias correction was applied to TCR pairs. In a later analysis, false discovery rates were estimated by permuting HLA or CMV assignments 20 times. In a later analysis, co-occurring TCRs were grouped using DBSCAN, with TCRdist sequence similarity added in when clustering inside HLA-allele-positive subsets. Repertoires with fewer than 30,000 or more than 120,000 public chains were left out of co-occurrence clustering, as were a handful of repertoires with anomalous nucleotide sharing. As stored in TCRdb, this immuneACCESS dataset retains in-frame rearrangements with V and J assigned. A fraction of the clones does not appear; measured against another copy, unresolved V genes explain less than half of the discrepancy, and the remainder lacks a known reason. Clone size and the V and J calls come from that table; the DNA yielded D and trimming. Within this sample are 150,000 to 180,000 clones, with 82% of them counted one time only. The ten largest clones take up around 6.6% of the sample.

With respect to this clone: Its antigen remains unidentified. Base qualities are not recorded, but no much larger clone differs from it by a single base.

This clonotype originated in a woman aged 45 to 65 in good health and CMV-seropositive. The rearrangement joined TRBV5-1 to TRBJ2-3, with the D segment identity uncertain. The sample taken for sequencing was PBMCs. The DNA sequence is as follows: TGCGCCAGCAGCTTGGTTGTCGGTGTTACAGATACGCAGTATTTT. Translated, it gives CASSLVVGVTDTQYF.